The entry that follows covers one T cell receptor beta chain sequence. Original processing notes: Nucleated cell counts were estimated from reference gene primer amplification. The data were produced by immunoSEQ multiplex PCR, yet TCRdb's version contains in-frame clones alone and is incomplete. The V and J calls and clone size are taken from that table; D and trimming were inferred from the DNA. The sample records approximately 350,000 clones, roughly 90% being singletons. These data are taken from a study of blood T cell repertoires in COVID-19. Looking at the study overall: The samples span acute and convalescent COVID-19 from the United States, Italy and Spain. Sources were T cells, B-cell-depleted T cells, or PBMCs; the material itself was cDNA or gDNA.

Germline V lookup: CDR1 LGHDT, CDR2 YNNKEL (reference sequence). There are 16 residues in the CDR3. With 0 bases clipped from V and 9 bases from J, the junction kept 8 bases outside the gene matches. This chain uses TRBV3-1 (or the pseudogene TRBV3-2) with TRBJ1-6; 7 bases align to TRBD1. The origin of this receptor is a man aged 35 to 55 with acute or convalescent COVID-19. Sequenced material: peripheral blood. CDR3 DNA: TGTGCCAGCAGCCAAGACTCCCGACAGGGAGGTTCACCCCTCCACTTT. Translation gives CASSQDSRQGGSPLHF.